This entry features one T cell receptor (beta chain) sequence. This specimen belongs to a study of cytomegalovirus exposure and HLA in healthy donors. The V gene end was trimmed by 6 bases and the J gene end by 3 bases; junction bases not matched to a gene: 7. The CDR3 runs to 15 residues. The germline gives CDR1 MRHNA, CDR2 SNTAGT. The PCR ran on 60 Vbeta and 13 Jbeta primers. Produced via immunoSEQ multiplex PCR; TCRdb's table is partial and in-frame only. Of roughly 100,000 clones listed, 76% were seen once; the top ten hold roughly 5%. The sequence was obtained from a man aged 25-45 years in good health and CMV-seropositive. Sequencing input: PBMCs. This chain connects TRBV6-4 to TRBJ2-1; 8 nucleotides agree with TRBD2. CDR3 nucleotide sequence: TGTGCCAGCAGCCCGACCGGGACTAGCTACAATGAGCAGTTCTTC. Its translation is CASSPTGTSYNEQFF.